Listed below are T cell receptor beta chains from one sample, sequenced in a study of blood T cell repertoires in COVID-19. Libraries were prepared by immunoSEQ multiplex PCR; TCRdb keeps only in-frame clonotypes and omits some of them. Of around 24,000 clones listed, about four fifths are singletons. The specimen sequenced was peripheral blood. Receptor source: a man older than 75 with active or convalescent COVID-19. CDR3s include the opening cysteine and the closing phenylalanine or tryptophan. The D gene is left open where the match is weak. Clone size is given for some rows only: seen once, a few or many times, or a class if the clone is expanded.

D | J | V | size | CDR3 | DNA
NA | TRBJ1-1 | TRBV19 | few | CASSASFGSSEAFF | TGTGCCAGTAGTGCTTCCTTCGGGTCGTCTGAAGCTTTCTTT
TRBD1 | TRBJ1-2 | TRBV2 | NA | CASRGTGEGDNYGYTF | TGTGCCAGCAGAGGGACAGGGGAAGGGGACAACTATGGCTACACCTTC
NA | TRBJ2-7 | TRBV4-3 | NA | CASSQVGPGNSYEQYF | TGCGCCAGCAGCCAAGTTGGCCCGGGGAACTCCTACGAGCAGTACTTC
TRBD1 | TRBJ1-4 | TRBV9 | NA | CASSGTGYPTNEKLFF | TGTGCCAGCAGCGGGACAGGGTACCCAACTAATGAAAAACTGTTTTTT
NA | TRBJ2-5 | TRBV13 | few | CASSLVLQETQYF | TGTGCCAGCAGCCTAGTCCTTCAAGAGACCCAGTACTTC
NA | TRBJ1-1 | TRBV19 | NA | CASSIVGGGTEAFF | TGTGCCAGTAGTATTGTCGGGGGGGGCACTGAAGCTTTCTTT
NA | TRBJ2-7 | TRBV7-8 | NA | CASSLGGGSNEQYF | TGTGCCAGCAGCTTAGGGGGAGGTTCCAACGAGCAGTACTTC
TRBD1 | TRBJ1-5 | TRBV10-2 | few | CASRTGGSNQPQHF | TGCGCCAGCAGAACAGGGGGAAGCAATCAGCCCCAGCATTTT
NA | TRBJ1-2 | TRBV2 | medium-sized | CASSGQANYGYTF | TGTGCCAGCAGTGGGCAGGCTAACTATGGCTACACCTTC
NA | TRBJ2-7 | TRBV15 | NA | CATSTRTYRDSAYEQYF | TGTGCCACCAGCACACGAACGTACAGGGATTCAGCCTACGAGCAGTACTTC
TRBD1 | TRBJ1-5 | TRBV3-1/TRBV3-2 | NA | CASSQGGWGQNQPQHF | TGTGCCAGCAGCCAAGGGGGTTGGGGACAGAATCAGCCCCAGCATTTT
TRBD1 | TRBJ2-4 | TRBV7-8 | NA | CASSLAQGVLSIQYF | TGTGCCAGCAGCTTAGCCCAGGGGGTATTAAGCATTCAGTACTTC
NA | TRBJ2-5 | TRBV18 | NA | CASSPGLLETQYF | TGTGCCAGCTCACCTGGGCTATTAGAGACCCAGTACTTC
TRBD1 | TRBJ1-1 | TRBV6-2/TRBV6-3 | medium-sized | CASSYSGTGGEAFF | TGTGCCAGCAGTTACTCGGGGACAGGAGGGGAAGCTTTCTTT
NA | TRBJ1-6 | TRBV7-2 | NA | CASSLKHSNSPLHF | TGTGCCAGCAGCTTAAAACACAGCAATTCACCCCTCCACTTT
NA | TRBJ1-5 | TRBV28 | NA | CASSFFFVGYGSRNQPQHF | TGTGCCAGCAGTTTTTTCTTCGTCGGGTACGGTTCTAGAAATCAGCCCCAGCATTTT
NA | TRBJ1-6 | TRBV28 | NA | CASSSGGGRLDSPLHF | TGTGCCAGCAGTTCGGGAGGTGGCAGGCTAGATTCACCCCTCCACTTT
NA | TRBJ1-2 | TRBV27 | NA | CASSLTGIYGYTF | TGTGCCAGCAGTTTAACAGGGATCTATGGCTACACCTTC
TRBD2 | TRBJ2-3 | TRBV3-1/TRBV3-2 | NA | CASSQERGAGFTDTQYF | TGTGCCAGCAGCCAAGAACGTGGAGCGGGGTTTACAGATACGCAGTATTTT
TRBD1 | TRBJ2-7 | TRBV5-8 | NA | CASSTDRTYEQYF | TGTGCCAGCAGCACGGACAGGACCTACGAGCAGTACTTC
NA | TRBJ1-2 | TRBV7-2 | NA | CATLRTLYDYGYTF | TGTGCCACCCTACGGACACTTTACGATTATGGCTACACCTTC
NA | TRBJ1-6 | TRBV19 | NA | CATSVPRAFPYNSPLHF | TGTGCCACCAGCGTTCCGAGAGCTTTCCCCTATAATTCACCCCTCCACTTT
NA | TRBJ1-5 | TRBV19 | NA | CASSISTGAFQPQHF | TGTGCCAGTAGTATAAGTACAGGAGCTTTCCAGCCCCAGCATTTT
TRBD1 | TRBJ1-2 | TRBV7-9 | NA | CASSLVRTGARYGYTF | TGTGCCAGCAGCTTGGTTAGGACAGGGGCAAGGTATGGCTACACCTTC
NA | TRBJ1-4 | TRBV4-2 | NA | CASSPTVATNEKLFF | TGTGCCAGCAGTCCGACAGTGGCAACTAATGAAAAACTGTTTTTT
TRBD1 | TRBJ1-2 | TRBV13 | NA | CASSSPGQIDYGYTF | TGTGCCAGCAGCTCACCGGGACAGATAGACTATGGCTACACCTTC